This T cell receptor beta chain is from a study of neoadjuvant nivolumab and ipilimumab in lung cancer. Repertoires were generated with immunoSEQ multiplex PCR, while TCRdb's copy carries only in-frame clones and drops some. The data show about 38,000 clones, roughly nine tenths seen once. To note about this clone: Its antigen is currently unknown.

Regarding the study as a whole: Only two of four nivolumab-treated tumors gained richness and clonality by surgery. Higher pretherapy blood TCR richness went with higher resected-tumor richness. TCR receptors were sequenced in few samples.

The receptor's source is an adult with non-small cell lung cancer. Sample: peripheral blood, taken before neoadjuvant nivolumab, alone or with ipilimumab.

CDR3 coding DNA: TGTGCCAGCAGCTTAATGGGGCTAGCGGGAACAGATACGCAGTATTTT. Translation: CASSLMGLAGTDTQYF. The chain links TRBV7-2 to TRBJ2-3, with 9 nucleotides matching TRBD2. The V gene end was trimmed by 2 bases and the J gene end by 3 bases; junction bases not matched to a gene: 6. The CDR3 has 16 amino acids. Germline CDR1 and CDR2: SGHTA and FQGNSA.